The following is a T cell receptor beta chain sequence with its context. Ten or more counts support this clone. Which antigen it targets is not known. Per-nucleotide qualities are absent, and no much larger clonotype sits a single base away. The collaborating institutions used their own protocols to collect whole blood in K2EDTA tubes. For TCRbeta analysis, collaborators shipped samples in one of three forms: frozen whole blood, isolated PBMCs, or DNA extracted from either of those sample types. The immunoSEQ Assay, a bias-controlled multiplex PCR, was used to amplify TCRbeta CDR3 regions from genomic DNA. Per the original workflow: Nucleated cell counts per sample were estimated from amplification of reference gene primers within the assay. To quantify the absolute abundance of each unique TCRbeta CDR3 rearrangement, sequence reads were collapsed and filtered. For each sample, productive Simpson clonality was calculated by taking the square root of Simpson's diversity index across productive rearrangements. This is the immuneACCESS table as TCRdb keeps it, with only in-frame sequences that have V and J called. A part of the clones is gone; compared with another copy, unresolved V genes explain less than half, and the rest is unexplained. That table furnishes V, J and clone size, whereas the DNA furnished D and trimming. For this sample there are around 230,000 clones; 83% appear just once. 2% to 3% of the sample is in the top ten clones.

From the cysteine up to the phenylalanine, the CDR3 has a length of 16 residues. Only the CDR3 DNA is retained, 48 bases long and in frame from the first base. V and J are trimmed by 3 bases and 4 bases, and the gene matches miss 10 bases of the junction. CDR1 and CDR2 are read off the germline V gene (reference sequence) as SGHNT and YYREEE. The record originates from a study of blood T cell repertoires in COVID-19 (TCRdb year 2020). With regard to the full study: Samples from collaborators originated in the United States, Italy and Spain and spanned both the acute and convalescent phases of COVID-19. The prospective study material was composed of cDNA or gDNA derived from T cells, B-cell-depleted T cells, or PBMCs. Deeply sampled blood TCRbeta repertoires from subjects exposed to, actively infected with, or recovered from COVID-19 were included in the dataset. The repertoires were made available in a free public database intended to serve as a resource for research on the immune response to SARS-CoV-2. The samples were drawn from two sources: the first 160 participants of the ongoing ImmuneRACE study, and 1,254 subjects contributed by 6 global collaborators. The sample metadata nearly always contained a de-identified subject ID, COVID-19 status, age in years and sex. Where available, HLA class I and class II types were taken from metadata supplied by the sample provider and were not determined by assay-based typing. The investigation overall reported the following: The amount of clinical and demographic metadata varied by source and participant and was provided uncurated.

The rearrangement joined TRBV5-4 to TRBJ1-1, and TRBD1 aligns with 9 junction nucleotides. The TCR was taken from a woman in her forties with active or convalescent COVID-19. What was sequenced was peripheral blood. The bases read TGTGCCAGCAGCTCCCGCCCTACAGGGGGCGGCACTGAAGCTTTCTTT. The encoded protein is CASSSRPTGGGTEAFF.